Listed below are T cell receptor beta chains from one sample, sequenced in a study of cytomegalovirus exposure and HLA in healthy donors. Profiling relied on immunoSEQ multiplex PCR, and the TCRdb table lists in-frame clones only, not all of them. Of more than 60,000 clones in the sample, about 78% were seen once. The specimen sequenced was PBMCs. These receptors were taken from a man aged 18 to 29 in good health and CMV-seronegative. The CDR3 runs from the conserved cysteine through the conserved F or W.

>TRBJ1-1|TRBV29-1
CSVEEQGGGTEAFF
>TRBJ1-1|TRBV11-3
CASSLRRGTEAFF
>TRBJ1-3|TRBV7-3
CASQSLRGNTIYF
>TRBJ2-2|TRBV28
CASSLPHRLAANTGELFF
>TRBJ2-1|TRBV7-9
CASSSTRGAVDEQFF
>TRBJ1-5|TRBV11-2
CASSPARHSNQPQHF
>TRBJ1-2|TRBV5-1
CASTQGGYGYTF
>TRBJ2-5|TRBV9
CASSVGAGGETQYF
>TRBJ2-5|TRBV19
CASSVADQETQYF
>TRBJ2-7|TRBV2
CASKQGAPEQYF
>TRBJ1-1|TRBV28
CASSFQQGMNTEAFF
>TRBJ1-1|TRBV5-4
CASSPGQGYTEAFF
>TRBJ2-1|TRBV11-2
CASRSFGGGDEQFF
>TRBJ1-1|TRBV5-1
CASSLDGLNTEAFF
>TRBJ2-5|TRBV7-8
CASSLVVTTETQYF
>TRBJ2-1|TRBV19
CASTDRAANEQFF
>TRBJ2-2|TRBV4-3
CASSQDGVLVGELFF
>TRBJ2-1|TRBV7-2
CASSLDESEQFF
>TRBJ2-2|TRBV4-3
CASSQDLPNTGELFF
>TRBJ2-2|TRBV10-3
CAIKERGNTGELFF
>TRBJ1-5|TRBV10-3
CAISDPGQGDGQPQHF
>TRBJ1-2|TRBV2
CASSGGGGGQSGYTF
>TRBJ1-1|TRBV4-2
CASSQEGGQDTEAFF
>TRBJ1-6|TRBV7-6
CASSLGRGGSSYNSPLHF
>TRBJ1-1|TRBV19
CASKGTAGGTEAFF
>TRBJ1-5|TRBV4-2
CASSQEVQSNQPQHF
>TRBJ2-3|TRBV7-9
CASSSGIDTQYF
>TRBJ1-6|TRBV4-2
CASSQGGTGDYNSPLHF
>TRBJ2-5|TRBV30
CAWTGGPQETQYF
>TRBJ1-5|TRBV4-2
CASSQPETPLAQHF
>TRBJ2-2|TRBV6-4
CASSPYDEAGELFF
>TRBJ1-1|TRBV7-6
CASSALQGRGPDTEAFF
>TRBJ1-5|TRBV4-3
CASSQSVFPNQPQHF
>TRBJ1-3|TRBV4-3
CASSQEPGQGLGSGNTIYF
>TRBJ1-2|TRBV19
CASSPYGGYGYTF
>TRBJ2-2|TRBV6-1
CASRYRDRVTGELFF
>TRBJ1-1|TRBV6-1
CASSADRRNTEAFF
>TRBJ2-6|TRBV19
CASSSAATRANVLTF
>TRBJ2-2|TRBV6-4
CASRPAYSGGSNTGELFF
>TRBJ1-2|TRBV19
CASSINGGYGYTF
>TRBJ2-6|TRBV4-2
CASSQDNSGANVLTF
>TRBJ1-1|TRBV4-3
CASSPDRHTEAFF
>TRBJ2-5|TRBV2
CASSWDLQETQYF
>TRBJ1-1|TRBV7-8
CASSPNRGRTEAFF
>TRBJ2-2|TRBV7-3
CASSLTGGAGELFF
>TRBJ1-2|TRBV7-2
CASSLGQGGSGYTF
>TRBJ1-1|TRBV5-1
CASTLGGEAFF
>TRBJ1-1|TRBV5-1
CASSLQGAEAFF
>TRBJ2-3|TRBV11-2
CASSSTGVADTQYF
>TRBJ2-1|TRBV29-1
CSVPFRTGADSHGANYNEQFF
>TRBJ2-1|TRBV6-1
CASSEWGGSTSGEFF
>TRBJ2-3|TRBV6-4
CASSAESGQGLDTQYF
>TRBJ2-7|TRBV30
CASGLADYEQYF